What follows describes a single TCR beta chain. Here immunoSEQ multiplex PCR was the method, and the copy in TCRdb shows in-frame clones only, minus some. This sample has 90,000 to 130,000 clones, with around 74% found just once. This entry comes from a study of blood T cell repertoires in COVID-19. Study context: Specimens from acute and convalescent COVID-19 originated in the United States, Italy and Spain.

With 6 bases clipped from V and 0 bases from J, the junction kept 4 bases outside the gene matches. This CDR3 has 15 residues. The germline gives CDR1 KGHDR, CDR2 SFDVKD. The chain combines TRBV24-1 with TRBJ2-1; TRBD2 agrees at 7 bases. The sequenced sample consisted of peripheral blood. The clonotype was recovered from a woman aged 55-69 years with acute or convalescent COVID-19. The chain's CDR3 is CATSPSGSSYNEQFF. The CDR3 nucleotides read TGTGCCACCAGTCCTAGCGGTAGCTCCTACAATGAGCAGTTCTTC.